The 20 T cell receptor beta chains given below trace back to one sample, sequenced in a study of cytomegalovirus exposure and HLA in healthy donors. In the PCR, 60 Vbeta and 13 Jbeta primers were used. Sequencing used immunoSEQ multiplex PCR; TCRdb keeps in-frame clones, though not all of them. Found here are 80,000 or so clones, 70% to 80% of them singletons; the top ten hold approximately 20%. Sequences were obtained from PBMCs. These receptors were obtained from a man aged 25-45 years in good health and CMV-seropositive.

J is TRBJ2-3 and V is TRBV20-1; 9 nucleotides agree with TRBD2. Germline values: CDR1 DFQATT, CDR2 SNEGSKA (reference sequence). The J segment lost 4 bases and the V segment lost 8 bases, leaving 1 base of the junction unmatched. The CDR3 extends over 11 amino acids. In nucleotides, the CDR3 is TGCAGTTGCGGGAGGGCAGATACGCAGTATTTT. This codes for CSCGRADTQYF.

V and J are TRBV28 and TRBJ1-5; D uncertain. CDR1 and CDR2 (germline): MDHEN, SYDVKM. The ends were cut back, 4 bases at V and 0 bases at J, with 13 bases in the middle. This CDR3 contains 16 residues. The CDR3 loop reads CASSSAEIYSNQPQHF. The CDR3 region has the DNA TGTGCCAGCAGTTCGGCGGAGATCTATAGCAATCAGCCCCAGCATTTT. The variable domain in full, with the rest retrieved from reference TRBV28 and TRBJ1-5, is DVKVTQSSRYLVKRTGEKVFLECVQDMDHENMFWYRQDPGLGLRLIYFSYDVKMKEKGDIPEGYSVSREKKERFSLILESASTNQTSMYLCASSSAEIYSNQPQHFGDGTRLSIL.

The rearrangement links TRBV25-1 to TRBJ2-4; 9 positions match TRBD1. The junction had 10 bases not matched to a gene; V was cut back by 3 bases and J by 1 base. The CDR3 loop spans 18 amino acids. Germline V gene lookup returns CDR1 MGHDK and CDR2 SYGVNS. The CDR3 DNA is TGTGCCAGCAGTGAGGAATGGACAGGGGACTACGCCAAAAACATTCAGTACTTC. This gives the protein CASSEEWTGDYAKNIQYF.

The rearrangement links TRBV28 to TRBJ2-2; D possibly corresponds to TRBD2 (5 bases). The CDR3 is 13 residues long. The V end was cut by 2 bases, the J end by 5 bases, with 6 bases between. The germline CDR1 and CDR2 sequences are MDHEN and SYDVKM. CDR3 coding DNA: TGTGCCAGCAGTTTAACGGGGACCGGGGAGCTGTTTTTT. Its protein is CASSLTGTGELFF.

The genes are TRBV5-1 and TRBJ2-1, with 9 bases fitting TRBD1. The CDR3 loop spans 16 amino acids. The J segment lost 7 bases and the V segment lost 0 bases, leaving 8 bases of the junction unmatched. The germline V gene encodes CDR1 SGHRS and CDR2 YFSETQ. CDR3 loop: CASSLEGRTGANEQFF. CDR3 coding DNA: TGCGCCAGCAGCTTGGAGGGGCGGACAGGGGCAAATGAGCAGTTCTTC.

This clone was picked up a small number of times. This chain connects TRBV6-4 to TRBJ2-3, with TRBD1 matching 9 bases. This CDR3 has 15 amino acids. J gave up 4 bases and V 3 bases, and 5 bases lay outside the gene matches. Germline CDR1 and CDR2: MRHNA and SNTAGT. The CDR3 reads CASSEKTGGADTQYF. CDR3 nucleotides: TGTGCCAGCAGTGAGAAAACAGGGGGCGCAGATACGCAGTATTTT.

Comment on this clone: Distinct nucleotide sequences in the sample also encode this CDR3. The chain employs TRBV5-1 and TRBJ2-1, with 8 bases fitting TRBD2. V gave up 2 bases and J gave up 4 bases; unmatched junction bases: 2. Germline V CDR1 and CDR2: SGHRS, YFSETQ. The CDR3 covers 14 residues. The CDR3, as DNA: TGCGCCAGCAGCTTTAGCGGGGCTTACAATGAGCAGTTCTTC. Residues: CASSFSGAYNEQFF.

This chain links TRBV19 with TRBJ1-2; D may be TRBD1 (5 bases). Germline V CDR1 and CDR2: LNHDA, SQIVND (reference sequence). This CDR3 region has 15 residues. V dropped 1 base and J dropped 4 bases, with 13 bases sitting between them. The CDR3 DNA reads as TGTGCCAGTAGTATAGGTCCGGGAGGGGCCTATGGCTACACCTTC. It codes for CASSIGPGGAYGYTF.

This clone has just one count. A junction boundary mismatches the germline segment, possibly from a read error. This chain uses TRBV5-6 with TRBJ1-2; 9 positions agree with TRBD1. There are 16 residues in the CDR3. In germline, CDR1 is SGHDT, CDR2 YYEEEE. The CDR3 DNA is TGTGCCAGCAGCCCGGGGACAGGGAAGGCTAACTATGGCTACCCCTTC. This translates into CASSPGTGKANYGYPF. Full variable domain (outside the CDR3, taken from reference TRBV5-6 and TRBJ1-2): DAGVTQSPTHLIKTRGQQVTLRCSPKSGHDTVSWYQQALGQGPQFIFQYYEEEERQRGNFPDRFSGHQFPNYSSELNVNALLLGDSALYLCASSPGTGKANYGYPFGSGTRLTVV.

The chain links TRBV6-1 to TRBJ1-4; the match to TRBD1 covers 7 bases. The CDR3 extends over 14 amino acids. In germline, CDR1 is MNHNS, CDR2 SASEGT. The trim removed 7 bases at V and 4 bases at J, leaving 6 bases unmatched. CDR3 amino acids: CASTVGQHNEKLFF. The CDR3 DNA follows: TGTGCCAGCACCGTGGGACAGCATAATGAAAAACTGTTTTTT.

This rearrangement joins TRBV5-1 to TRBJ1-1; TRBD1 agrees at 11 bases. The germline gives CDR1 SGHRS, CDR2 YFSETQ. V trimming: 0 bases; J trimming: 1 base; junction bases outside the gene matches: 2. This CDR3 region has 16 residues. The chain's CDR3 is CASSLGTGGANTEAFF. The CDR3 region has the DNA TGCGCCAGCAGCTTGGGGACAGGGGGCGCGAACACTGAAGCTTTCTTT.

The rearrangement joins TRBV6-4 to TRBJ2-7, with D possibly matching TRBD1 (6 bases). CDR1 is MRHNA and CDR2 is SNTAGT in the germline V gene. This CDR3 contains 13 residues. V dropped 6 bases and J dropped 6 bases, with 15 bases sitting between them. CDR3 coding DNA: TGTGCCAGCAGCAAAGAACAGGGACGCGAGCAGTACTTC. This codes for CASSKEQGREQYF.

The chain is built from TRBV19 and TRBJ1-5; TRBD1 aligns across 10 bases. Trimming removed 5 bases from V and 5 bases from J; junction bases left unmatched: 9. CDR3 length: 16 amino acids. Germline assignment: CDR1 LNHDA and CDR2 SQIVND (reference sequence). This chain's CDR3 is CASSVRQGARDQPQHF. The CDR3 DNA reads as TGTGCCAGTAGTGTACGACAGGGGGCACGGGATCAGCCCCAGCATTTT.

This clone was recorded only once. The V gene is TRBV7-8, the J gene TRBJ2-3; 8 nucleotides agree with TRBD2. The V segment lost 3 bases and the J segment 1 base; nucleotides outside the gene matches: 3. Germline-derived CDR1 and CDR2 are SGHVS and FQNEAQ. There are 15 residues in the CDR3. The CDR3 DNA is TGTGCCAGCAGCTTGGGAGCGGGAGGCACAGATACGCAGTATTTT. It specifies CASSLGAGGTDTQYF.

The chain uses TRBV18 and TRBJ1-4; 7 positions match TRBD1. Germline V gives CDR1 KGHSH, CDR2 LQKENI. V gave up 0 bases and J gave up 8 bases; unmatched junction bases: 3. The CDR3 loop spans 14 amino acids. The CDR3 DNA follows: TGTGCCAGCTCACCACCAGGGACAGTCGAAAAACTGTTTTTT. As protein: CASSPPGTVEKLFF.

The chain carries TRBV28 and TRBJ2-2, with a weak D call TRBD2 (6 bases). Per the germline V gene, CDR1 is MDHEN and CDR2 is SYDVKM. The V end lost 4 bases, the J end lost 1 base, and 10 bases lay between the germline ends. CDR3 length equals 15 residues. CDR3 in amino acids: CASSWGGRNTGELFF. The CDR3 DNA reads as TGTGCCAGCAGTTGGGGAGGACGGAACACCGGGGAGCTGTTTTTT.

This sequence joins TRBV5-1 and TRBJ2-7, with 7 nucleotides matching TRBD2. CDR1 and CDR2 (germline): SGHRS, YFSETQ. This CDR3 is built from 15 residues. Germline trimming cut 4 bases from V and 2 bases from J; bases unmatched to any gene: 9. CDR3 nucleotide sequence: TGCGCCAGCAGCCCCGAGGGGAGGGGACCCTACGAGCAGTACTTC. Protein: CASSPEGRGPYEQYF. Variable domain in full (rest from reference TRBV5-1 and TRBJ2-7): KAGVTQTPRYLIKTRGQQVTLSCSPISGHRSVSWYQQTPGQGLQFLFEYFSETQRNKGNFPGRFSGRQFSNSRSEMNVSTLELGDSALYLCASSPEGRGPYEQYFGPGTRLTVT.

This clone has just a few counts. The chain uses TRBV11-2 and TRBJ1-6; 7 nucleotides align to TRBD1. This CDR3 has 14 residues. Germline values: CDR1 SGHAT, CDR2 FQNNGV. Germline trimming cut 7 bases from V and 4 bases from J; bases unmatched to any gene: 4. CDR3: CASNGGQYNSPLHF. DNA of the CDR3: TGTGCCAGCAATGGGGGACAGTATAATTCACCCCTCCACTTT.

This clone was seen only a few times. The chain couples TRBV6-5 to TRBJ2-7; 8 bases map to TRBD2. V lost 3 bases and J lost 2; bases outside the gene matches: 9. CDR1 is MNHEY and CDR2 is SVGAGI in the germline V gene. The CDR3 has 16 amino acids. CDR3 sequence: CASSYFDSTSAYEQYF. Here the CDR3 DNA reads TGTGCCAGCAGTTATTTCGATTCGACTAGCGCCTACGAGCAGTACTTC.

The CDR3 loop reads CASSLGVGGYGYTF. CDR3 DNA sequence: TGTGCCAGCAGCTTAGGGGTAGGGGGCTATGGCTACACCTTC. The J gene is TRBJ1-2, the V gene TRBV7-8, with D tentatively TRBD1 (6 bases). V was cut by 1 base and J by 4 bases, with 10 bases left in between. CDR3 length: 14 amino acids. Looked up from germline, CDR1 is SGHVS and CDR2 is FQNEAQ.